These 29 T cell receptor beta chains share one sample of origin, sequenced in a study of T-cell reconstitution after alpha-beta-depleted transplantation in children. A library of TCRbeta sequences, prepared with unique molecular identifiers, was generated. MiXCR, applied by TCRdb to the PCR reads, yields one record per CDR3 protein. The sample carries tens of thousands of distinct CDR3 sequences, approximately 43% recorded once. Sequenced material: PBMCs, mostly from graft donor cells, taken 360 days after TCRalphabeta/CD19-depleted stem cell transplant. These TCRs come from a male patient younger than 18 who had a stem cell transplant for acute lymphoblastic leukemia, so the T cells may come from the graft donor.

The CDR3 region is CASSSPSLAGSYEQYF. CDR3 sequence (DNA): TGTGCCAGCAGTTCCCCTTCTCTAGCGGGTTCCTACGAGCAGTACTTC. The chain combines TRBV12-3 or TRBV12-4 with TRBJ2-7; 8 nucleotides agree with TRBD2. The CDR3 has 16 amino acids. V trimming: 4 bases; J trimming: 1 base; junction bases outside the gene matches: 9.

This clonotype was observed once. The chain carries TRBV20-1 and TRBJ2-3; D is possibly TRBD2 (7 bases). Germline assignment: CDR1 DFQATT and CDR2 SNEGSKA (reference sequence). This CDR3 comprises 15 residues. The ends were cut back, 4 bases at V and 4 bases at J, with 18 bases in the middle. CDR3 sequence: CSATRGAGEADTQYF. DNA for the CDR3: TGCAGTGCTACGAGGGGGGCGGGAGAGGCAGATACGCAGTATTTT.

The chain employs TRBV2 and TRBJ2-7; D is unresolved. Deletions cut 5 bases from V and 2 bases from J, with 19 bases between. The germline V gene encodes CDR1 SNHLY and CDR2 FYNNEI. The CDR3 loop spans 16 amino acids. CDR3 DNA: TGTGCCAGCAGTCGTAGGTCACTCGGAGAGACCTACGAGCAGTACTTC. Translation: CASSRRSLGETYEQYF. The whole variable domain, remainder taken from reference TRBV2 and TRBJ2-7, is EPEVTQTPSHQVTQMGQEVILRCVPISNHLYFYWYRQILGQKVEFLVSFYNNEISEKSEIFDDQFSVERPDGSNFTLKIRSTKLEDSAMYFCASSRRSLGETYEQYFGPGTRLTVT.

The genes are TRBV7-2 and TRBJ1-5, with D possibly TRBD1 on 5 matching bases. Per the germline V gene, CDR1 is SGHTA and CDR2 is FQGNSA. Deletions cut 5 bases from V and 7 bases from J, with 12 bases between. CDR3 length: 13 residues. The DNA of the CDR3 is TGTGCCAGCAGCGTCAGGGCGAGACAGCCCCAGCATTTT. Amino acid sequence: CASSVRARQPQHF. Filled out from reference TRBV7-2 and TRBJ1-5, the complete variable domain reads GAGVSQSPSNKVTEKGKDVELRCDPISGHTALYWYRQSLGQGLEFLIYFQGNSAPDKSGLPSDRFSAERTGGSVSTLTIQRTQQEDSAVYLCASSVRARQPQHFGDGTRLSIL.

The chain has TRBV7-2 and TRBJ2-7; 8 positions agree with TRBD1. The germline gives CDR1 SGHTA, CDR2 FQGNSA. The CDR3 is made up of 14 amino acids. Trimming took 5 bases from V and 7 from J; bases not matched to a gene: 10. In nucleotides, the CDR3 is TGTGCCAGCAGCCGGAGACAGGGGTCATGGGAGCAGTACTTC. It is translated as CASSRRQGSWEQYF. The whole variable domain, remainder taken from reference TRBV7-2 and TRBJ2-7, is GAGVSQSPSNKVTEKGKDVELRCDPISGHTALYWYRQSLGQGLEFLIYFQGNSAPDKSGLPSDRFSAERTGGSVSTLTIQRTQQEDSAVYLCASSRRQGSWEQYFGPGTRLTVT.

V usage is TRBV11-2 and J usage is TRBJ2-7; 10 bases fit TRBD1. The CDR3 loop spans 15 amino acids. Germline V CDR1 and CDR2: SGHAT, FQNNGV. J lost 7 bases, V lost 3 bases, and 9 bases had no gene match. CDR3 bases: TGTGCCAGCAGCTTCGGGACAGGGGAGGTTGGGGAGCAGTACTTC. It encodes CASSFGTGEVGEQYF. Drawing the rest from reference TRBV11-2 and TRBJ2-7, the complete variable domain is EAGVAQSPRYKIIEKRQSVAFWCNPISGHATLYWYQQILGQGPKLLIQFQNNGVVDDSQLPKDRFSAERLKGVDSTLKIQPAKLEDSAVYLCASSFGTGEVGEQYFGPGTRLTVT.

J is TRBJ2-7 and V is TRBV12-5; tentative D call: TRBD1 (6 bases). CDR3 length: 15 amino acids. V was trimmed by 2 bases and J by 4 bases, leaving 15 bases between them. Germline V gene data show CDR1 as LGHNT and CDR2 as FRNRAP. The CDR3 sequence is CASGLYTQGGYEQYF. For the CDR3, the DNA is TGTGCTAGTGGTTTGTACACACAGGGTGGGTACGAGCAGTACTTC.

In its sample, this clonotype was seen a few times. The chain is built from TRBV7-2 and TRBJ2-3; D unresolved. The length of the CDR3 is 13 residues. CDR1 is SGHTA, CDR2 FQGNSA, per germline. The V end was cut by 1 base, the J end by 2 bases, with 4 bases between. CDR3 sequence reads: CASSLVVTDTQYF. Here the CDR3 DNA reads TGTGCCAGCAGCTTAGTGGTCACAGATACGCAGTATTTT.

The chain carries TRBV5-1 and TRBJ2-2; possibly TRBD1 or TRBD2 for D (5 bases each). Between the trimmed V and J ends, which lost 4 bases and 2 bases, there was a span of 12 bases. The CDR3 covers 15 residues. Germline values: CDR1 SGHRS, CDR2 YFSETQ. The CDR3 reads CASSPGTGNTGELFF. As DNA, the CDR3 is TGCGCCAGCAGCCCCGGGACGGGAAACACCGGGGAGCTGTTTTTT.

The V gene is TRBV6-2 or TRBV6-3, the J gene TRBJ2-2; 7 positions match TRBD1. Germline V gene data show CDR1 as MNHEY and CDR2 as SVGEGT. The CDR3 runs 15 residues. J gave up 0 bases and V 6 bases, and 4 bases lay outside the gene matches. CDR3 sequence: CASRTGTANTGELFF. In DNA, the CDR3 is TGTGCCAGCAGAACCGGGACAGCGAACACCGGGGAGCTGTTTTTT.

V is TRBV20-1 and J is TRBJ2-3; TRBD2 aligns across 13 bases. With V trimmed by 6 bases and J by 2 bases, 14 bases remained unmatched. Germline CDR1 DFQATT, CDR2 SNEGSKA (reference sequence). This CDR3 region has 18 residues. The CDR3 is CSAPRLAGGLALTDTQYF. The CDR3 region has the DNA TGCAGTGCACCTCGACTAGCGGGGGGCCTAGCTCTCACAGATACGCAGTATTTT.

For the CDR3, the DNA is TGTGCCAGCAGCTGGGGACAGGGGAACTACGAGCAGTACTTC. It specifies CASSWGQGNYEQYF. The genes are TRBV5-6 and TRBJ2-7, with 10 bases that match TRBD1. With 3 bases clipped from V and 3 bases from J, the junction kept 3 bases outside the gene matches. The germline gives CDR1 SGHDT, CDR2 YYEEEE. This CDR3 comprises 14 residues.

This clonotype has ten or more counts. The chain couples TRBV10-3 to TRBJ1-1; no clear D gene. Germline CDR1 reads ENHRY; CDR2 reads SYGVKD. Trimming cost V 5 bases and J 0 bases, with 16 bases left between them. The CDR3 contains 16 residues. The DNA for the CDR3 is TGTGCCATCAGTTGGAGTCAACCCGGAATGAACACTGAAGCTTTCTTT. Translated, it gives CAISWSQPGMNTEAFF.

This rearrangement joins TRBV14 to TRBJ2-1; D gene uncertain. V lost 0 bases and J lost 3, with 6 bases in between. Germline values: CDR1 SGHDN, CDR2 FVKESK. The CDR3 is made up of 14 amino acids. The CDR3 protein is CASSQDGFYNEQFF. The CDR3 DNA sequence: TGTGCCAGCAGCCAAGATGGCTTCTACAATGAGCAGTTCTTC.

This clonotype was detected a few times. DNA of the CDR3: TGCAGTGCTAGACGTCCTAGCGTGTCCCCCTACGAGCAGTACTTC. Protein product: CSARRPSVSPYEQYF. The chain has TRBV20-1 and TRBJ2-7, with D tentatively TRBD2 (6 bases). The germline V gene encodes CDR1 DFQATT and CDR2 SNEGSKA (reference sequence). The CDR3 runs 15 residues. V lost 2 bases and J lost 2, with 16 bases in between.

This clonotype was counted between two and nine times. J is TRBJ1-5 and V is TRBV4-3; D might be TRBD1 (6 bases). The CDR3 runs 13 residues. Germline V gene sequence: CDR1 LGHNA, CDR2 YSLEER. V was pared by 1 base and J by 6 bases, with 7 bases between. The CDR3 DNA sequence: TGCGCCAGCAGCCAAGCCAGGGGTCAGCCCCAGCATTTT. Translating gives CASSQARGQPQHF.

This chain uses TRBV7-7 with TRBJ2-5, with D maybe TRBD1 (6 bases). Germline-derived CDR1 and CDR2 are SSHAT and FNYEAQ (reference sequence). V lost 0 bases and J 4 bases, leaving 9 bases between the germline ends. The CDR3 has 14 residues. CDR3 amino acids: CASSLAGTLETQYF. CDR3 nucleotide sequence: TGTGCCAGCAGCTTAGCGGGGACATTAGAGACCCAGTACTTC.

The rearrangement links TRBV12-5 to TRBJ1-1; unclear D gene. This CDR3 region has 13 residues. The germline gives CDR1 LGHNT, CDR2 FRNRAP. The ends were cut back, 10 bases at V and 2 bases at J, with 14 bases in the middle. The CDR3 bases are TGTGCTATTGAGGGTGGCCCAAACACTGAAGCTTTCTTT. Translating it yields CAIEGGPNTEAFF.

V is TRBV10-3 and J is TRBJ1-3; tentatively, D is TRBD1 (6 bases). The germline CDR1 and CDR2 sequences are ENHRY and SYGVKD. V dropped 9 bases and J dropped 2 bases, with 20 bases sitting between them. The CDR3 loop spans 16 amino acids. This CDR3 reads CAIRLSRGLAGNTIYF. Written as DNA, the CDR3 is TGTGCCATTCGCTTGTCACGGGGGCTGGCTGGAAACACCATATATTTT.

V and J are TRBV18 and TRBJ2-1; 11 bases match TRBD1. Germline V lookup: CDR1 KGHSH, CDR2 LQKENI. V was pared by 4 bases and J by 10 bases, with 6 bases of the junction left unmatched. This CDR3 is built from 14 residues. The CDR3 here is CASSLGQGAREQFF. In DNA, the CDR3 is TGTGCCAGCTCACTCGGACAGGGGGCTCGGGAGCAGTTCTTC.

The gene calls are TRBV29-1 and TRBJ2-2; D is uncertain. Per germline, CDR1 SQVTM and CDR2 ANQGSEA. V lost 6 bases, J lost 6 bases, and 11 bases lay in between. The CDR3 runs to 12 residues. CDR3 bases: TGCAGCGTCAATTCGAGGTCCGGGGAGCTGTTTTTT. This gives the protein CSVNSRSGELFF.

The chain employs TRBV6-5 and TRBJ2-1; D not resolved. From germline, CDR1 is MNHEY and CDR2 SVGAGI. The CDR3 is 14 amino acids. Trimming stripped 4 bases from V and 8 bases from J, with 15 bases between. The CDR3 spells CASSSWTGYHEQFF. CDR3 nucleotide sequence: TGTGCCAGCAGTTCCTGGACGGGTTACCATGAGCAGTTCTTC.

J is TRBJ2-3 and V is TRBV20-1; weak D call: TRBD1 (5 bases). The CDR3 has 12 residues. The germline V gene encodes CDR1 DFQATT and CDR2 SNEGSKA (reference sequence). The V end lost 3 bases, the J end lost 8 bases, and 12 bases lay between the germline ends. The CDR3 is CSARQGEGTQYF. The CDR3 bases are TGCAGTGCTAGGCAAGGGGAAGGTACGCAGTATTTT.

This clonotype was counted a few times. The CDR3 region is CASSFTPQVVNEQFF. CDR3 DNA sequence: TGTGCCAGCAGTTTCACACCGCAGGTGGTCAATGAGCAGTTCTTC. This chain connects TRBV12-3 or TRBV12-4 to TRBJ2-1, with D uncertain. Trimming took off 3 bases at V and 6 bases at J, with 15 bases between the two ends. The CDR3 is 15 amino acids.

CDR3 sequence: CASSVEGGNYGYTF. CDR3 DNA: TGTGCCAGCAGCGTAGAAGGCGGCAACTATGGCTACACCTTC. This chain joins TRBV9 and TRBJ1-2; unclear D gene. V was shortened by 0 bases and J by 2 bases, with 8 bases between the two germline ends. The germline V gene encodes CDR1 SGDLS and CDR2 YYNGEE. This CDR3 is 14 amino acids long.

This clonotype was observed a few times. The chain couples TRBV6-5 to TRBJ1-2; D is unresolved. CDR3 length equals 13 residues. V was trimmed by 6 bases and J by 8 bases, leaving 16 bases between them. Germline CDR1 MNHEY, CDR2 SVGAGI. The CDR3 reads CASSPGSPRGYTF. CDR3 nucleotide sequence: TGTGCCAGCAGCCCCGGATCGCCGAGGGGCTACACCTTC.

The rearrangement joins TRBV12-3 or TRBV12-4 to TRBJ1-5; D may be TRBD1 (6 bases). V was trimmed by 5 bases and J by 5 bases, leaving 25 bases between them. The CDR3 runs 18 residues. CDR3 in amino acids: CASSPFGGRRRRDQPQHF. For the CDR3, the DNA is TGTGCCAGCAGTCCTTTCGGGGGGCGACGTCGAAGGGATCAGCCCCAGCATTTT.

The chain is built from TRBV20-1 and TRBJ2-5; a weak D match, TRBD2 (7 bases). V shed 3 bases and J shed 13 bases, with 15 bases lying between them. The CDR3 totals 11 residues. From germline, CDR1 is DFQATT and CDR2 SNEGSKA (reference sequence). DNA of the CDR3: TGCAGTGCTAGGTTGGGGGGGGCGTGGTACTTC. Its protein product is CSARLGGAWYF.

The chain carries TRBV4-3 and TRBJ1-4; 9 nucleotides align to TRBD1. Germline V lookup: CDR1 LGHNA, CDR2 YSLEER. This CDR3 is 15 amino acids long. V dropped 4 bases and J dropped 7; count of bases not matched to a gene: 7. CDR3 residues: CASSRGQGRGEKLFF. The CDR3 DNA follows: TGCGCCAGCAGCCGAGGACAGGGGAGGGGTGAAAAACTGTTTTTT.